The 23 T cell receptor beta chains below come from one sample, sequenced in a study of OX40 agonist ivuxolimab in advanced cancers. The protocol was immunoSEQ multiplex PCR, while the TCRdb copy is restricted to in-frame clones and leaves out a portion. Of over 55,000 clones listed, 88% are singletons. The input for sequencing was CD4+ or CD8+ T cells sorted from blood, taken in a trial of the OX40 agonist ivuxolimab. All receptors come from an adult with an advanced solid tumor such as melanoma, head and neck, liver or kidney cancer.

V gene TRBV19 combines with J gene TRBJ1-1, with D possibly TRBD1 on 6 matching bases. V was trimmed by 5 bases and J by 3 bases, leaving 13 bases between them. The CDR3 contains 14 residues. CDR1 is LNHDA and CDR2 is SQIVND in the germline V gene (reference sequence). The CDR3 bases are TGTGCCAGTAGTTCACAGGGTTTTGACACTGAAGCTTTCTTT. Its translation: CASSSQGFDTEAFF.

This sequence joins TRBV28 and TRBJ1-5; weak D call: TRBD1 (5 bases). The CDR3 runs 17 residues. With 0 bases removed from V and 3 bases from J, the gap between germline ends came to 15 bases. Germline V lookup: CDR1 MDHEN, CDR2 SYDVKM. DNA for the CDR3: TGTGCCAGCAGTTTATGGGCAGGGAGTGGCACCAATCAGCCCCAGCATTTT. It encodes CASSLWAGSGTNQPQHF.

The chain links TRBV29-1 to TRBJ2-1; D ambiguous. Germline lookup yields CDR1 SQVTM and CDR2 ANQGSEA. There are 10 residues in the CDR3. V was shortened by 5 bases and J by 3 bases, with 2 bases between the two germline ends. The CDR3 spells CSVLYNEQFF. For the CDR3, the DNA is TGCAGCGTTCTCTACAATGAGCAGTTCTTC.

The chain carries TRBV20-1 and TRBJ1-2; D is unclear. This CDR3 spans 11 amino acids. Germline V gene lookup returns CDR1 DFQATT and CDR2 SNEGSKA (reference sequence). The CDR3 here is CGNYEDGGYTF. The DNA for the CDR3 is TGCGGTAACTACGAGGATGGAGGCTACACCTTC.

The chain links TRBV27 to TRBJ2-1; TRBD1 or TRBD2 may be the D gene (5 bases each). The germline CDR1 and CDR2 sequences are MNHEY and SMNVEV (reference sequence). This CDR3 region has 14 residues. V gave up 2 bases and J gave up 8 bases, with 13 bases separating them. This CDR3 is CASSLVLSGHEQFF. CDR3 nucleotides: TGTGCCAGCAGTTTAGTCCTGTCGGGACATGAGCAGTTCTTC.

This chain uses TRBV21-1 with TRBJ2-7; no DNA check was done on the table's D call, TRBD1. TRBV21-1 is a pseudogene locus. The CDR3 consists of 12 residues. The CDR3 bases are TGTCTTTCTATCGGACAGCCCTACGAGCAGTACGTC. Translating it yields CLSIGQPYEQYV.

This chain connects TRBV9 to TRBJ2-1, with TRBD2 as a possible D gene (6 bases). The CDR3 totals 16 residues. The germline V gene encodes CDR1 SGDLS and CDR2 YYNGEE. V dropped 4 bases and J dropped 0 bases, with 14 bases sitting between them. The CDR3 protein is CASSPSRGSSYNEQFF. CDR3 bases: TGTGCCAGCAGCCCCAGCCGGGGGAGCTCCTACAATGAGCAGTTCTTC.

The CDR3 DNA follows: TGTGCCAGCAGTGAGTTAGGGGCCTACGAGCAGTACTTC. Protein: CASSELGAYEQYF. The V gene is TRBV6-1, the J gene TRBJ2-7; D is perhaps TRBD1 (5 bases). CDR1 and CDR2 (germline): MNHNS, SASEGT. V was clipped by 3 bases and J by 2 bases, with 8 bases between them. The CDR3 has 13 residues.

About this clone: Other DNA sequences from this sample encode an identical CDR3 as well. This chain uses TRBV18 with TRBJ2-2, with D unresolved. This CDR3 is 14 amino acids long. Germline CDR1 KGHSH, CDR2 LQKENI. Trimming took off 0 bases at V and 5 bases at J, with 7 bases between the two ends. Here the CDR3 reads CASSPPSGTGELFF. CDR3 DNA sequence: TGTGCCAGCTCACCACCGTCAGGAACCGGGGAGCTGTTTTTT.

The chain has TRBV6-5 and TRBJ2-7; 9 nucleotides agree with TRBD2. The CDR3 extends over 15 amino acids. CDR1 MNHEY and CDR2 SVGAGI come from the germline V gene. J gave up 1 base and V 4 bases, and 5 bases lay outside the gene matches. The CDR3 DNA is TGTGCCAGCAGTTTGGGGCGGGAGGGGTCCTACGAGCAGTACTTC. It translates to CASSLGREGSYEQYF.

This CDR3 reads CASSPGVAGGDTQYF. As DNA, the CDR3 is TGCGCCAGCAGCCCAGGGGTAGCGGGGGGAGATACGCAGTATTTT. V usage is TRBV5-1 and J usage is TRBJ2-3, with TRBD2 identical over 10 bases. V lost 4 bases to trimming and J lost 5 bases; unmatched junction nucleotides: 7. There are 15 residues in the CDR3. Per germline, CDR1 SGHRS and CDR2 YFSETQ.

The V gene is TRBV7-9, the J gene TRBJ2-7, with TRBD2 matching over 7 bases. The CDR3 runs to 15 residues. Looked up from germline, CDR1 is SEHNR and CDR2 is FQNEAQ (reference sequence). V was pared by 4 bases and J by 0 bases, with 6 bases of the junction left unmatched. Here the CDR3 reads CASSSTSAPSYEQYF. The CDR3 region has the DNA TGTGCCAGCAGCTCAACTAGCGCACCCTCCTACGAGCAGTACTTC.

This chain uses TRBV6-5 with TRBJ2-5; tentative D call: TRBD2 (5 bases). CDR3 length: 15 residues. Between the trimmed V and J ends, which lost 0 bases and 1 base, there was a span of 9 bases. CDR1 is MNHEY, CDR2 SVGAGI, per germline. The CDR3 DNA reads TGTGCCAGCAGTTACTCGCGGACTCTCCAAGAGACCCAGTACTTC. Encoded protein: CASSYSRTLQETQYF.

The CDR3 protein is CASSLEGARQPQHF. Written as DNA, the CDR3 is TGTGCCAGCAGCTTAGAGGGGGCACGTCAGCCCCAGCATTTT. The genes are TRBV7-9 and TRBJ1-5; 7 nucleotides align to TRBD1. Germline-derived CDR1 and CDR2 are SEHNR and FQNEAQ (reference sequence). Trimming removed 1 base from V and 6 bases from J; junction bases left unmatched: 3. The CDR3 spans 14 residues.

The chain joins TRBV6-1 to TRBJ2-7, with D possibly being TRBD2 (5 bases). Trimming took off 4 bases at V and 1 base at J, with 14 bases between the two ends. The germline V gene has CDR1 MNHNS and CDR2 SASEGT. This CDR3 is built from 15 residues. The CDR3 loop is CASSGGPSISYEQYF. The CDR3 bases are TGTGCCAGCAGTGGAGGGCCCAGCATTTCCTACGAGCAGTACTTC.

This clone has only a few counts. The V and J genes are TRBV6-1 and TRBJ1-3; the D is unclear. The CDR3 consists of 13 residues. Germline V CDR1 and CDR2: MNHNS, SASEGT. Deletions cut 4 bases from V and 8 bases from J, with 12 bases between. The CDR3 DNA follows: TGTGCCAGCAGTGCTGGGCCGGTGTACACCATATATTTT. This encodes CASSAGPVYTIYF.

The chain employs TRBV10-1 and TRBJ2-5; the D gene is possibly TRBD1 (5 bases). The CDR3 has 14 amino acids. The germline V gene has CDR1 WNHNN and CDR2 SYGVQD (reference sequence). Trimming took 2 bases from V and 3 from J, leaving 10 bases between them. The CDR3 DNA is TGCGCCAGCAGTGAGGGTCCAGGGAAAGAGACCCAGTACTTC. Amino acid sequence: CASSEGPGKETQYF.

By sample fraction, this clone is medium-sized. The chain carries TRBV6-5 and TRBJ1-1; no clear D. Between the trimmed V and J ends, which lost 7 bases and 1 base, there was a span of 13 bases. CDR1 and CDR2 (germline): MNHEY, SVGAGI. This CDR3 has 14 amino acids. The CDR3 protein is CASTTEGKNTEAFF. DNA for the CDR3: TGTGCCAGCACCACGGAGGGAAAGAACACTGAAGCTTTCTTT.

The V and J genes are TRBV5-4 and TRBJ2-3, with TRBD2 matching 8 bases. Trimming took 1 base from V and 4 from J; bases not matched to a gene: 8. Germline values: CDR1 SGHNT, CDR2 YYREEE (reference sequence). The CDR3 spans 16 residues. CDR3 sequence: CASSLIGGGNADTQYF. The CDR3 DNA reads TGTGCCAGCAGCTTGATCGGCGGGGGGAACGCAGATACGCAGTATTTT.

The CDR3 region is CAIGLNTGELFF. CDR3 bases: TGTGCCATCGGCCTCAACACCGGGGAGCTGTTTTTT. The rearrangement links TRBV10-3 to TRBJ2-2; unclear D gene. The CDR3 totals 12 residues. V lost 8 bases and J lost 2, with 6 bases in between. CDR1 and CDR2 from the germline V gene are ENHRY and SYGVKD.

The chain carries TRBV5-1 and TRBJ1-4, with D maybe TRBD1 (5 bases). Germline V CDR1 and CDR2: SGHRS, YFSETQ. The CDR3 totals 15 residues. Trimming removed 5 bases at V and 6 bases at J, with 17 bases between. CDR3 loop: CASREGAAPYEKLFF. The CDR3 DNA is TGCGCCAGCAGAGAAGGGGCCGCCCCATATGAAAAACTGTTTTTT.

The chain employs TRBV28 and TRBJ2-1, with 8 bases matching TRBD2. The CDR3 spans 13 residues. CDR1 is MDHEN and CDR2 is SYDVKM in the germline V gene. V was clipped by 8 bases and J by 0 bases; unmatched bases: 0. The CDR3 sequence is CASGLASYNEQFF. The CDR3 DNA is TGTGCCAGCGGACTAGCCTCCTACAATGAGCAGTTCTTC.

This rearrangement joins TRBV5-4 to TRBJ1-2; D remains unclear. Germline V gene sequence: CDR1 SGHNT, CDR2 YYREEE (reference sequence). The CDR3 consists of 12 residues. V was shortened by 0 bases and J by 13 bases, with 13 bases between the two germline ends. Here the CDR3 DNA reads TGTGCCAGCAGCTTGGAAACGGCTTCTTGCACCTTC. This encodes CASSLETASCTF.